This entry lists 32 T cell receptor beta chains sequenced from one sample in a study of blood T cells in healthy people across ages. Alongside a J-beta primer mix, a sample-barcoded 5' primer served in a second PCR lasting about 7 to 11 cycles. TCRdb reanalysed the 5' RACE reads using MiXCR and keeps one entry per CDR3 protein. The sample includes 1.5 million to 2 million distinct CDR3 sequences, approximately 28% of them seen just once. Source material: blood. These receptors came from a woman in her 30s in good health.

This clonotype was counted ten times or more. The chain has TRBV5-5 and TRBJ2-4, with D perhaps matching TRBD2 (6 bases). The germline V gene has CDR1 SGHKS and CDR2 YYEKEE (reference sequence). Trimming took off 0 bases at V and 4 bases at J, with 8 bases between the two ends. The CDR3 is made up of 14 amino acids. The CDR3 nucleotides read TGTGCCAGCAGCTTGGACGGGGGAAAAAACATTCAGTACTTC. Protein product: CASSLDGGKNIQYF.

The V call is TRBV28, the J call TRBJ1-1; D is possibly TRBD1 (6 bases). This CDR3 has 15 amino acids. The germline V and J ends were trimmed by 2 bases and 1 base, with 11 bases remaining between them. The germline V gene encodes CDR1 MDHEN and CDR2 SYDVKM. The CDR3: CASSLERDKNTEAFF. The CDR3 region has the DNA TGTGCCAGCAGTTTAGAACGGGACAAGAACACTGAAGCTTTCTTT. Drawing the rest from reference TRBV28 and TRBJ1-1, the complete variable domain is DVKVTQSSRYLVKRTGEKVFLECVQDMDHENMFWYRQDPGLGLRLIYFSYDVKMKEKGDIPEGYSVSREKKERFSLILESASTNQTSMYLCASSLERDKNTEAFFGQGTRLTVV.

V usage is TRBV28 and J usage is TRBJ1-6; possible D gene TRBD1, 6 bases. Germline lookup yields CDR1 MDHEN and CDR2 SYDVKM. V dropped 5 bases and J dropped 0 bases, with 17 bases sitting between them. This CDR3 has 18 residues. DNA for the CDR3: TGTGCCAGCAGTGTCCACAGGGCCCCCCGCTCCTATAATTCACCCCTCCACTTT. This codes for CASSVHRAPRSYNSPLHF.

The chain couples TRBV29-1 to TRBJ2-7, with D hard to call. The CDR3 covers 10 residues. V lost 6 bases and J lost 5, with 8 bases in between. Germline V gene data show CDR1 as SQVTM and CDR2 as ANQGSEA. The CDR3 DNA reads TGCAGCGTCTACGAGGACGAGCAGTACTTC. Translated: CSVYEDEQYF.

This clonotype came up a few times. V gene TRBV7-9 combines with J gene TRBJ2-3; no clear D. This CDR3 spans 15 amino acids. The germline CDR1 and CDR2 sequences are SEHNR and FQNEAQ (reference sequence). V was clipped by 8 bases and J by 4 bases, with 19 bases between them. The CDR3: CASPKSSVGADTQYF. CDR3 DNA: TGTGCCAGCCCCAAATCCTCCGTGGGTGCAGATACGCAGTATTTT.

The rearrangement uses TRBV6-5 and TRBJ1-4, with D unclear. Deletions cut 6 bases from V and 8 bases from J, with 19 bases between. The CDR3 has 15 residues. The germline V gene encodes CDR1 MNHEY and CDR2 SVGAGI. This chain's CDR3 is CASRTTGRRGEKLFF. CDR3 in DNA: TGTGCCAGCAGAACGACGGGTCGTCGAGGGGAAAAACTGTTTTTT.

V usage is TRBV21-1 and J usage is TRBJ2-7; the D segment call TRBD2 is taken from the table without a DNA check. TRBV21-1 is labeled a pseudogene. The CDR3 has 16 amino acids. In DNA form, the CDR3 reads TGTGCCAGCAGCAAACTCGGTGCTAGCGGGTCCTACGAGCAGTACTTC. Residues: CASSKLGASGSYEQYF.

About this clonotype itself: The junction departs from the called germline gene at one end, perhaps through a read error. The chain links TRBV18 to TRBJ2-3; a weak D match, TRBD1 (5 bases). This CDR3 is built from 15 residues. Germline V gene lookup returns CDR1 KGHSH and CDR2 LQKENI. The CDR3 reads CASSPAPRSTGTQYF. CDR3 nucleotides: TGTGCCAGCTCACCAGCCCCCCGTAGCACAGGTACGCAGTATTTT.

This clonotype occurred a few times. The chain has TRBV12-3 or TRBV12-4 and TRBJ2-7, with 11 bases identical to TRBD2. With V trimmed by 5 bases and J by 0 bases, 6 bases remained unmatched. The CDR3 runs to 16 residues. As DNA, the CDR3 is TGTGCCAGCAGTCATCTAGCGGGAGGAAACTCCTACGAGCAGTACTTC. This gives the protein CASSHLAGGNSYEQYF.

The CDR3 nucleotides read TGTGCCAGCAGCCCTGCGGGACACAAAGAGACCCAGTACTTC. As protein: CASSPAGHKETQYF. This chain links TRBV7-3 with TRBJ2-5; perhaps D is TRBD1 or TRBD2 (6 bases each). Germline V gives CDR1 SGHTA, CDR2 FQGTGA. Between the trimmed V and J ends, which lost 5 bases and 3 bases, there was a span of 13 bases. The CDR3 totals 14 residues.

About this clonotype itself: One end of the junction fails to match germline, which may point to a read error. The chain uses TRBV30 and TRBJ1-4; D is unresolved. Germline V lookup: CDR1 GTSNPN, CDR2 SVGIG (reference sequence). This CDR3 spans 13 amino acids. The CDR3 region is CACSDGLNEKLFF. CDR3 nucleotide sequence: TGTGCCTGTAGTGACGGACTTAATGAAAAACTGTTTTTT. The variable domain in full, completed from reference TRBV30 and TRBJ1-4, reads SQTIHQWPATLVQPVGSPLSLECTVEGTSNPNLYWYRQAAGRGLQLLFYSVGIGQISSEVPQNLSASRPQDRQFILSSKKLLLSDSGFYLCACSDGLNEKLFFGSGTQLSVL.

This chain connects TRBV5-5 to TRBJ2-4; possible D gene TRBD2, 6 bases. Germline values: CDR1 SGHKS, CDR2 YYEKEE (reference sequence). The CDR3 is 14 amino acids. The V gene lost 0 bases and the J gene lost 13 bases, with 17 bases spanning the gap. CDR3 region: CASSLAGEVRGQYF. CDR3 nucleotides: TGTGCCAGCAGCTTGGCCGGGGAGGTGCGCGGGCAGTACTTC.

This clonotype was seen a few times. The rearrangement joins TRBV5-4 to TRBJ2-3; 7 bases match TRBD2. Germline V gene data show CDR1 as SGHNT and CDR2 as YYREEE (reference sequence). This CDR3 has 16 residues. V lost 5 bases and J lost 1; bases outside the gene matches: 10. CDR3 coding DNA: TGTGCCAGCAGAGGGGAGGGGCTCCGGGGCACAGATACGCAGTATTTT. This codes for CASRGEGLRGTDTQYF.

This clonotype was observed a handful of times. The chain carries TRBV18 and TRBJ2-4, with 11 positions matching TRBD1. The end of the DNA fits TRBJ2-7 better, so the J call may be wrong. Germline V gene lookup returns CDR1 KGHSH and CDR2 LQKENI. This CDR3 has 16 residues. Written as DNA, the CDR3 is TGTGCCAGCTCACCACGCCCCGGGACAGGGGGGAACGAGCAGTACTTC. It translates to CASSPRPGTGGNEQYF.

CDR3 DNA: TGTGCCAGCAGACCCATGGGAGGGCTTCTGTTTGATGAGCAGTTCTTC. The encoded protein is CASRPMGGLLFDEQFF. V and J are TRBV27 and TRBJ2-1, with 7 positions matching TRBD2. The V gene's germline CDR1 is MNHEY and CDR2 SMNVEV (reference sequence). The CDR3 totals 16 residues. J gave up 8 bases and V 6 bases, and 16 bases lay outside the gene matches.

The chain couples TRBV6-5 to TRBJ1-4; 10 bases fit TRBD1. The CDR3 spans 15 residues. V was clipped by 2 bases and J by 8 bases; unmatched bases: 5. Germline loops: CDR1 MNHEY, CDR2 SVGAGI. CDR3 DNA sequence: TGTGCCAGCAGTTACCAAGGACAGGGGGTGGAAAAACTGTTTTTT. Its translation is CASSYQGQGVEKLFF.

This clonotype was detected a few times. This chain's CDR3 is CASSSRTGSEQYF. The CDR3 bases are TGTGCCAGCAGCTCTAGGACCGGATCCGAGCAGTACTTC. The chain is built from TRBV7-9 and TRBJ2-7, with D hard to call. The germline CDR1 and CDR2 sequences are SEHNR and FQNEAQ (reference sequence). The V end was cut by 4 bases, the J end by 6 bases, with 13 bases between. The CDR3 is 13 amino acids.

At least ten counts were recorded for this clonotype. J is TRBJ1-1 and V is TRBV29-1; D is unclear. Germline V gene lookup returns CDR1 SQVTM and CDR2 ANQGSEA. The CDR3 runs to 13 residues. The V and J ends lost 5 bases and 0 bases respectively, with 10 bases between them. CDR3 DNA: TGCAGCGTTTTCGGGCGGATGAACACTGAAGCTTTCTTT. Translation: CSVFGRMNTEAFF.

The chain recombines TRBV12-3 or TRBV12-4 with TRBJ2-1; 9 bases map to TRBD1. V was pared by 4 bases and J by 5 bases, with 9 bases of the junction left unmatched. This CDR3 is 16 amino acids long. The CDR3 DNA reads TGTGCCAGCAGTTCGGGACAGGGAAGGGTTGACAATGAGCAGTTCTTC. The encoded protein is CASSSGQGRVDNEQFF.

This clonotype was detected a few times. The CDR3 nucleotides are TGCGCCAGCAGCCAAACAGGGACCTACGGTCAGCCCCAGCATTTT. Translating it yields CASSQTGTYGQPQHF. This chain connects TRBV4-1 to TRBJ1-5; tentative D call: TRBD1 (6 bases). Germline V lookup: CDR1 MGHRA, CDR2 YSYEKL. The CDR3 length is 15 residues. Trimming removed 2 bases from V and 6 bases from J, with 14 bases in between.

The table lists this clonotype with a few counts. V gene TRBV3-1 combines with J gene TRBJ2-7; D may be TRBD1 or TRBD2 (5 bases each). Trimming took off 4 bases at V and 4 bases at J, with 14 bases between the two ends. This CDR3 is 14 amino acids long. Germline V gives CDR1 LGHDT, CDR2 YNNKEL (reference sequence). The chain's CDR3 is CASSRNLGVYEQYF. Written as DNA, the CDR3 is TGTGCCAGCAGCCGCAACCTGGGGGTATACGAGCAGTACTTC.

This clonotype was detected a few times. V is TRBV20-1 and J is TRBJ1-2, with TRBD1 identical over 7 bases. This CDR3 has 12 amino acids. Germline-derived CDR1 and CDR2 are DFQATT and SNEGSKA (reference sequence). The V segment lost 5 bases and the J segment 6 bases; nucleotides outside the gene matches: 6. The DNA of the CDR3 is TGCAGTGCTTCAACAGGGGACAATGGCTACACCTTC. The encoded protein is CSASTGDNGYTF.

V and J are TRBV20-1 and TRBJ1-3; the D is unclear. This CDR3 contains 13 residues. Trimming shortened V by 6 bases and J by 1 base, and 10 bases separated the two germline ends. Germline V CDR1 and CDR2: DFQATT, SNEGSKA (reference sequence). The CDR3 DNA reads TGCAGTGCCACAATGGGGTCTGGAAACACCATATATTTT. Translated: CSATMGSGNTIYF.

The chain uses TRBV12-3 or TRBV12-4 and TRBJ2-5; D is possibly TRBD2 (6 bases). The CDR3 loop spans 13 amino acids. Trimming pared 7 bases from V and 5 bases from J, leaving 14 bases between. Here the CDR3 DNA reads TGTGCCAGCACCTTGACTAGAGTGGAGACCCAGTACTTC. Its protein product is CASTLTRVETQYF.

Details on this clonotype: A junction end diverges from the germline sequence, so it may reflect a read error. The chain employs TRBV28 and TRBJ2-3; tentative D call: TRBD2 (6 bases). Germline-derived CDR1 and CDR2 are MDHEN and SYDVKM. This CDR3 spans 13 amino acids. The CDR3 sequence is CVSSLRRADTQYF. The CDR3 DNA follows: TGTGTCAGCAGCCTGAGGAGGGCAGATACGCAGTATTTT. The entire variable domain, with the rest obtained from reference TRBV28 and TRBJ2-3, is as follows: DVKVTQSSRYLVKRTGEKVFLECVQDMDHENMFWYRQDPGLGLRLIYFSYDVKMKEKGDIPEGYSVSREKKERFSLILESASTNQTSMYLCVSSLRRADTQYFGPGTRLTVL.

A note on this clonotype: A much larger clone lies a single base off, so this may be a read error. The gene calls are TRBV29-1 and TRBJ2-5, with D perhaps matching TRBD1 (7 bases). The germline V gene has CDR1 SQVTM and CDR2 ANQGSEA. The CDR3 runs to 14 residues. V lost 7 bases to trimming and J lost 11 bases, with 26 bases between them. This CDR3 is CSARETGSYNEQYF. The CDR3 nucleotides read TGCAGCGCCCGGGAGACAGGGTCCTACAATGAGCAGTACTTC.

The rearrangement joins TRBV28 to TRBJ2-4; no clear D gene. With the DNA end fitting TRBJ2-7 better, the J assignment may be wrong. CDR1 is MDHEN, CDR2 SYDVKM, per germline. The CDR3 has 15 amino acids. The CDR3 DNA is TGTGCCAGCAGTCCCGCCCGGACGACCTGCTACGAGCAGTACTTC. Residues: CASSPARTTCYEQYF.

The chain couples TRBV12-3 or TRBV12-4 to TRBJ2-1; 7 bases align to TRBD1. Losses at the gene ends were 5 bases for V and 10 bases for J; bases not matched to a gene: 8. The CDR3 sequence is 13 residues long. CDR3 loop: CASSGTGAYEQFF. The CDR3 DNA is TGTGCCAGCAGTGGTACAGGGGCGTACGAGCAGTTCTTC.

The CDR3 here is CASSIVGTGLNEQYF. The CDR3 DNA is TGTGCCAGTAGTATAGTAGGGACAGGGCTCAACGAGCAGTACTTC. The genes are TRBV19 and TRBJ2-7; TRBD1 aligns across 9 bases. The CDR3 has 15 residues. Germline loops: CDR1 LNHDA, CDR2 SQIVND (reference sequence). J lost 5 bases, V lost 1 base, and 6 bases had no gene match. Using reference TRBV19 and TRBJ2-7 for the parts outside the CDR3, the full variable domain is DGGITQSPKYLFRKEGQNVTLSCEQNLNHDAMYWYRQDPGQGLRLIYYSQIVNDFQKGDIAEGYSVSREKKESFPLTVTSAQKNPTAFYLCASSIVGTGLNEQYFGPGTRLTVT.

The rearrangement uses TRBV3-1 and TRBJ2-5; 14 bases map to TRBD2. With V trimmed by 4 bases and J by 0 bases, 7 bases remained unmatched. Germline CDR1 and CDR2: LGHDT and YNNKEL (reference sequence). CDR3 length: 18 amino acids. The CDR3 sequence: CASSPGLAGGGYQETQYF. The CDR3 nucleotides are TGTGCCAGCAGCCCCGGACTAGCGGGGGGCGGCTACCAAGAGACCCAGTACTTC.

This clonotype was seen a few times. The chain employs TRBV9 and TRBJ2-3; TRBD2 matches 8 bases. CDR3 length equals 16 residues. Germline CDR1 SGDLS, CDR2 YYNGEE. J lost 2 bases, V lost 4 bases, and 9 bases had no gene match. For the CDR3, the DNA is TGTGCCAGCAGCAGACTTGCGGGGGGCTACACAGATACGCAGTATTTT. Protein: CASSRLAGGYTDTQYF.

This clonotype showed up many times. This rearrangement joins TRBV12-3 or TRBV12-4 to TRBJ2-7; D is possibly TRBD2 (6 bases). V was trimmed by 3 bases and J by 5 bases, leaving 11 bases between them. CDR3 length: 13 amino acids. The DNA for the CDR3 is TGTGCCAGCAGTTTGGGGGGTGGGGACGAGCAGTACTTC. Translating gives CASSLGGGDEQYF.